This TCR beta chain was captured in a study of cytomegalovirus exposure and HLA in healthy donors (dated by TCRdb to the late 2010s). For context, the study as a whole: According to an earlier analysis of 587 of the donors, some 170 million T cells yielded some 110 million unique TCR beta sequences and approximately 300 Gb of sequence data. About 320 gigabases of sequencing data and approximately 80 million unique TCR sequences were included in an early release covering about 700 HLA-typed donors. Rather than using new phenotypic data, the later analysis identified candidate immune exposures from TCR beta sequences and from how often those sequences occurred across donors. Alongside the repertoire data, information on donor age, sex, ethnicity and CMV serostatus was compiled. Genome-wide SNP genotypes for about 55% of the roughly 670 donors were used in a later genetic analysis, which treated that subset as a discovery cohort. The number of typed donors differed by locus: roughly 629-640 for A, B, C, DRB1 and DQB1; 522 for DQA1; 606 for DPA1; and roughly 470 for DPB1. Because of strong linkage in the cohort, five DR-DQ haplotypes were treated as single units for association and clustering. The aim of the study was to test whether cataloging public T cell receptors could identify signatures of past pathogen exposure. In a later analysis, previously published TCR beta repertoires from about 640 donors were re-analyzed and high-resolution HLA genotyping was added so that TCR occurrence patterns could be studied. Using immunosequencing, the study profiled T cell repertoires from fewer than 700 subjects and related those repertoires to cytomegalovirus serostatus. Across 300 to 500 genotyped donors of the cohort, an average of approximately 220,000 unique TCR beta nucleotide sequences per donor were sequenced, and around 19% of those sequences were non-productive. An earlier analysis of about 620 of the donors applied high-throughput TCR beta sequencing to assess whether each TCR beta V gene segment acted as functional or pseudogenic. The genetic ancestry cluster associated with self-reported Caucasian donors included over 65% of the approximately 430 genotyped donors. All discovery cohort repertoires had been generated on a single sequencing platform. A separate validation cohort of over 95 different subjects was used in addition to the roughly 720-subject first cohort. HLA typing included class I and class II loci at four-digit resolution. High-throughput TCR immunosequencing, statistical association of individual TCRs with disease status, and machine learning were combined to predict cytomegalovirus infection status. What the research found in general, with its limitations: In a later analysis, HLA-associated TCR beta chains showed more clonal expansion and lower generation probabilities than non-associated chains that were equally common. In an earlier analysis of around 500 of the donors, most TCR beta V segments appeared in productive rearrangements about 90% or about 30% of the time, broadly matching IMGT annotations. An association between a missense DCLRE1C variant and V-gene and J-gene trimming of TCR beta chains was found in a later genetic analysis and replicated in an independent cohort. In a later analysis, over 15,000 TCR beta sequences were associated with specific HLA alleles at a false discovery rate of 0.05. A further reported finding was that TCR beta sequences accurately predicted the HLA-A and HLA-B alleles for most subjects in the first cohort. A later genetic analysis reported fewer N-insertions in productive TCRs among donors in an Asian-associated ancestry cluster than the roughly 670-donor mean. Strong co-occurrence of HLA alleles, especially DR and DQ, made assigning TCR associations to individual alleles difficult. Three of the identified cytomegalovirus-associated TCR beta chains were confirmed in vitro to be specific for cytomegalovirus antigens. A total of roughly 160 TCR beta chains were listed by the study as associated with cytomegalovirus. Correlated functional status among segregating V segments might reflect linkage disequilibrium, but an unknown experimental factor could not be ruled out. Because some donors lacked HLA typing at each locus, the association tests relied only on the typed subset. The classifier was reported to diagnose cytomegalovirus status with high specificity and sensitivity in both the original cohort and the validation cohort. The 87-base-pair reads could not distinguish some IMGT-functional V segments, including TRBV6-2 and TRBV6-3, so those segments were excluded. Several of the top co-occurrence clusters appeared to be linked to parvovirus B19, influenza, CMV and Epstein-Barr virus, according to a later analysis. While some public TCRs were present in many individuals, most TCR sequences turned up only very rarely across donors. It was suggested by the authors that the approach could potentially be generalized to other disease states and immunological phenotypes. The only immune exposure information available for the cohort was CMV serostatus. In a later analysis, most CMV-associated TCR beta chains were found to appear HLA-restricted, with HLA associations seemingly driven largely by CMV exposure. A group of highly shared sequence variants was considered likely to be a technical artifact of the sequencing pipeline. Roughly uniform sequencing depth across donors was assumed in presence/absence analyses, although this assumption may not hold. The cohort was sequenced for TCR beta chains only, and without alpha or paired-chain data the features that could be detected were limited. The earlier analysis of almost 600 of the donors excluded approximately 17 rarely observed V segments, including chromosome 9 orphons, because counts were too low. In a later analysis, the rate of TCR association differed among HLA loci, with DRB1 alleles having the most associated TCRs and HLA-C alleles having the fewest.

On this clone itself: The target of this receptor is not known. Per-base qualities were not stored, and no clone one base away is much larger.

The cohort consisted of hundreds of healthy bone marrow donors. All cohort members were sampled while nominally healthy, although unrecorded immune exposures were likely present. The donor tested CMV seropositive and was one of the 289 seropositive cohort members. A peripheral blood sample was collected from each donor, and TCR beta sequencing was performed on peripheral blood mononuclear cells. Genomic DNA extraction from the blood cell samples was performed with the Qiagen DNeasy Blood Extraction Kit. The library was made by the immunoSEQ multiplex PCR assay. The multiplex PCR relied on a mix of 60 forward primers for TCR Vbeta segments and 13 reverse primers for TCR Jbeta segments. A multiplex PCR assay on genomic DNA amplified the CDR3 region of rearranged TCR beta genes. The amplified TCR beta libraries were sequenced on the Illumina HiSeq System as 87-base-pair reads. The published analysis was carried out like this. Across the roughly 700 repertoires, a later analysis counted 75 million to 90 million unique TCR beta chains, around 11 million of which were shared by at least two donors. Raw reads were error-corrected and collapsed into unique sequences by a nearest-neighbor algorithm in which closely related sequences were merged to remove PCR and sequencing errors. To assign V, D and J gene segments, CDR3 sequences were aligned to IMGT reference sequences. Each retained sequence needed at least a six-nucleotide match to both a V gene segment and a J gene segment. Rearrangements were classified as productive when the CDR3 lacked stop codons and remained in frame with V and J, and all other rearrangements were classified as non-productive. Following IMGT convention, CDR3 was defined as the stretch from the second conserved V-encoded cysteine to the conserved J-encoded phenylalanine. Sequences without an unambiguous match to a single V gene segment were excluded from the earlier analysis of about 640 of the donors. In an earlier analysis of about 590 of the donors, a V segment was called functional when productive rearrangements were above 56.7%, and segregating when the standard deviation between donors exceeded 5%. A statistical classification framework was developed to diagnose cytomegalovirus status using the catalog of TCR beta chain sequences. A later analysis assigned V and J genes by comparing TCR nucleotide sequences with IMGT/GENE-DB human TR gene sequences. Using the TCRdist pipeline, a later analysis assigned CDR3 sequences along with most-parsimonious VDJ recombination scenarios. In a later analysis, every TCR beta chain was defined by the combination of its CDR3 amino acid sequence and its V-gene family, and reads without a unique V-gene family were dropped. As a way to deal with suspected cross-contamination and a sequencing artifact, a later analysis dropped under 600 nucleotide sequences that were highly shared and had low generation probability. A later analysis calculated a clonal expansion index for each public chain from normalized within-repertoire ranks of inferred template counts. In a later analysis, generation probabilities were computed using a VDJ recombination model fitted to out-of-frame rearrangements, and the results were checked against IGoR. A later analysis scored TCR-TCR, TCR-HLA and TCR-CMV co-occurrence with hypergeometric tests, applying a repertoire-size bias correction to TCR pairs. A later analysis estimated false discovery rates by permuting HLA or CMV assignments 20 times. A later analysis grouped co-occurring TCRs with DBSCAN, adding TCRdist sequence similarity when clustering within HLA-allele-positive subsets. Repertoires with fewer than 30,000 or more than 120,000 public chains were left out of co-occurrence clustering, as were a few repertoires with anomalous nucleotide sharing. TCRdb provides this immuneACCESS table in a form limited to in-frame rearrangements. Some clones are lacking; in checked studies, under half of them reflect an unresolved V gene, and why the rest are absent is not known. V and J calls and clone size are copied from that table; D and trimming were computed from the DNA. For this sample the table gives more than 100,000 clones, of which around 80% were detected only once. Approximately 8.8% of the sample comes from the top ten.

The CDR3 spans 15 residues, from the cysteine through the phenylalanine. Only the CDR3 portion is preserved as DNA: 45 bases, with reading frame beginning at the first base. CDR1 and CDR2, per the germline V gene, are SGHRS and YFSETQ. V is clipped by 0 bases and J by 2 bases, and the sequence between their germline boundaries is 12 bases long. This TCR derives from a female donor in good health and CMV-seropositive. Material: PBMCs. The rearrangement joined TRBV5-1 to TRBJ2-7, with TRBD2 as a weak D call on 6 bases. The encoded CDR3 is CASSLDPGLPYEQYF. The nucleotide sequence reads TGCGCCAGCAGCTTGGATCCAGGACTACCCTACGAGCAGTACTTC.